These 28 T cell receptor beta chains came from one sample sequenced in a study of blood T cell repertoires in COVID-19. Generated by immunoSEQ multiplex PCR, the TCRdb table keeps only in-frame clones and is missing some. The table shows 400,000 or so clones, with roughly nine tenths occurring only once. The specimen was PBMCs or T cells enriched from blood (not recorded which). The source is a young man who had recovered from COVID-19.

The chain links TRBV7-9 to TRBJ1-1; a possible D gene is TRBD1 (6 bases). Trimming removed 8 bases from V and 1 base from J, with 11 bases in between. Germline V gene data show CDR1 as SEHNR and CDR2 as FQNEAQ (reference sequence). This CDR3 is 13 amino acids long. The CDR3 DNA reads TGTGCCAGCTTCGGGACACCGAACACTGAAGCTTTCTTT. As protein: CASFGTPNTEAFF.

The gene calls are TRBV28 and TRBJ2-7; 8 nucleotides align to TRBD2. V lost 8 bases, J lost 4 bases, and 4 bases stayed unmatched. This CDR3 comprises 12 residues. CDR1 and CDR2 from the germline V gene are MDHEN and SYDVKM. CDR3 residues: CASLSGTYEQYF. DNA of the CDR3: TGTGCCAGCCTTAGCGGGACTTACGAGCAGTACTTC.

The chain recombines TRBV28 with TRBJ1-2, with D unresolved. Germline assignment: CDR1 MDHEN and CDR2 SYDVKM. The CDR3 runs 12 residues. V lost 4 bases, J lost 11 bases, and 14 bases lay in between. This chain's CDR3 is CASSSDGGGYTF. The CDR3 region has the DNA TGTGCCAGCAGTTCCGACGGTGGAGGGTACACCTTC.

The chain combines TRBV18 with TRBJ2-7; D perhaps matches TRBD1 (6 bases). Germline V gene data show CDR1 as KGHSH and CDR2 as LQKENI. Between the trimmed V and J ends, which lost 4 bases and 6 bases, there was a span of 16 bases. The CDR3 contains 14 residues. CDR3 protein: CASSQWDTASEQYF. The CDR3 DNA reads TGTGCCAGCTCACAATGGGACACCGCCAGCGAGCAGTACTTC.

The chain links TRBV6-5 to TRBJ1-6; D is unresolved. The germline gives CDR1 MNHEY, CDR2 SVGAGI. The V gene lost 0 bases and the J gene lost 8 bases, with 8 bases spanning the gap. CDR3 length: 14 residues. The CDR3 loop reads CASSYSSGDSPLHF. The CDR3 DNA sequence: TGTGCCAGCAGTTACTCGTCCGGTGATTCACCCCTCCACTTT.

The chain links TRBV5-6 to TRBJ2-2, with TRBD2 as a possible D gene (6 bases). Germline V gives CDR1 SGHDT, CDR2 YYEEEE. This CDR3 has 15 amino acids. This CDR3 is CASRGRGLNTGELFF. CDR3 in DNA: TGTGCGAGCCGTGGTCGGGGACTGAACACCGGGGAGCTGTTTTTT.

The chain employs TRBV18 and TRBJ2-5; a possible D gene is TRBD2 (6 bases). Trimming pared 3 bases from V and 1 base from J, leaving 9 bases between. This CDR3 contains 14 residues. CDR1 is KGHSH and CDR2 is LQKENI in the germline V gene. In DNA, the CDR3 is TGTGCCAGCTCACCCTACGGGGGCCAAGAGACCCAGTACTTC. It translates to CASSPYGGQETQYF.

Here the CDR3 DNA reads TGTGCCAGCAGCCATCGGACAGGGGCCAAAAACATTCAGTACTTC. Residues: CASSHRTGAKNIQYF. The chain is built from TRBV3-1 (or the pseudogene TRBV3-2) and TRBJ2-4; 8 bases match TRBD1. There are 15 residues in the CDR3. CDR1 LGHDT and CDR2 YNNKEL come from the germline V gene (reference sequence). J gave up 1 base and V 3 bases, and 2 bases lay outside the gene matches.

DNA of the CDR3: TGTGCCAGCAGCCCGGGGACAGGGGGCCCCTACGAGCAGTACTTC. Residues: CASSPGTGGPYEQYF. The genes are TRBV9 and TRBJ2-7; 12 bases line up with TRBD1. This CDR3 has 15 amino acids. The germline V gene has CDR1 SGDLS and CDR2 YYNGEE. V lost 4 bases and J lost 2; bases outside the gene matches: 4.

V usage is TRBV28 and J usage is TRBJ2-7; 9 bases align to TRBD1. This CDR3 region has 14 residues. Germline V gives CDR1 MDHEN, CDR2 SYDVKM. Trimming removed 7 bases from V and 2 bases from J; junction bases left unmatched: 6. CDR3 sequence (DNA): TGTGCCAGCACCGCGGGACAGGGAGCCTACGAGCAGTACTTC. Its protein is CASTAGQGAYEQYF. Looking up the rest from reference TRBV28 and TRBJ2-7 gives the full variable domain: DVKVTQSSRYLVKRTGEKVFLECVQDMDHENMFWYRQDPGLGLRLIYFSYDVKMKEKGDIPEGYSVSREKKERFSLILESASTNQTSMYLCASTAGQGAYEQYFGPGTRLTVT.

This chain links TRBV28 with TRBJ2-7; D may be TRBD2 (6 bases). Germline loops: CDR1 MDHEN, CDR2 SYDVKM. The CDR3 consists of 12 residues. Deletions cut 7 bases from V and 5 bases from J, with 12 bases between. The CDR3 DNA sequence: TGTGCCAGCAACCTCGGGGGAGACGAGCAGTACTTC. Protein sequence: CASNLGGDEQYF. Complete variable domain (other parts from reference TRBV28 and TRBJ2-7): DVKVTQSSRYLVKRTGEKVFLECVQDMDHENMFWYRQDPGLGLRLIYFSYDVKMKEKGDIPEGYSVSREKKERFSLILESASTNQTSMYLCASNLGGDEQYFGPGTRLTVT.

The gene calls are TRBV5-6 and TRBJ2-5; possible D gene TRBD1, 5 bases. CDR3 length equals 15 residues. Deletions cut 0 bases from V and 3 bases from J, with 12 bases between. Germline V gives CDR1 SGHDT, CDR2 YYEEEE. CDR3 coding DNA: TGTGCCAGCAGCTTGGCCACTGTAGGGGAAGAGACCCAGTACTTC. Amino acid sequence: CASSLATVGEETQYF.

The rearrangement joins TRBV10-3 to TRBJ1-1; D remains ambiguous. The CDR3 contains 15 residues. The V and J ends lost 0 bases and 0 bases respectively, with 8 bases between them. CDR1 ENHRY and CDR2 SYGVKD come from the germline V gene. The CDR3 nucleotides are TGTGCCATCAGTGAGTCGAACAGCATGAACACTGAAGCTTTCTTT. It codes for CAISESNSMNTEAFF.

V usage is TRBV5-6 and J usage is TRBJ1-4; 7 bases align to TRBD1. V was clipped by 2 bases and J by 0 bases; unmatched bases: 1. Germline lookup yields CDR1 SGHDT and CDR2 YYEEEE. The CDR3 sequence is 15 residues long. The CDR3 spells CASSFQGATNEKLFF. The CDR3 nucleotides read TGTGCCAGCAGCTTCCAGGGGGCAACTAATGAAAAACTGTTTTTT.

V is TRBV10-1 and J is TRBJ2-2, with 9 bases matching TRBD1. J was trimmed by 6 bases and V by 6 bases; bases with no gene match: 2. Germline CDR1 reads WNHNN; CDR2 reads SYGVQD (reference sequence). The CDR3 spans 13 residues. This CDR3 reads CASRGQGAGELFF. DNA of the CDR3: TGCGCCAGCAGGGGACAGGGTGCCGGGGAGCTGTTTTTT.

In its sample, this clone was seen a few times. The gene calls are TRBV3-1 (or the pseudogene TRBV3-2) and TRBJ1-6, with D tentatively TRBD1 (5 bases). Deletions cut 5 bases from V and 7 bases from J, with 12 bases between. The CDR3 is 14 residues long. Germline loops: CDR1 LGHDT, CDR2 YNNKEL (reference sequence). The CDR3 nucleotides are TGTGCCAGCAGCGGGGCGGCGGGAAATTCACCCCTCCACTTT. Protein product: CASSGAAGNSPLHF.

V and J are TRBV7-2 and TRBJ2-4; D possibly corresponds to TRBD2 (6 bases). The CDR3 runs 14 residues. Per germline, CDR1 SGHTA and CDR2 FQGNSA. V shed 3 bases and J shed 6 bases, with 12 bases lying between them. The CDR3 here is CASSLARDGNIQYF. The CDR3 DNA sequence: TGTGCCAGCAGCTTGGCGCGGGATGGAAACATTCAGTACTTC.

This chain uses TRBV15 with TRBJ2-7; D unresolved. CDR3 size: 19 residues. The germline gives CDR1 LNHNV, CDR2 YYDKDF (reference sequence). With 0 bases removed from V and 6 bases from J, the gap between germline ends came to 27 bases. The CDR3 loop reads CATSRDPPVQARSSSEQYF. The CDR3 coding sequence is TGTGCCACCAGCAGAGATCCCCCGGTCCAGGCCCGATCCTCGAGCGAGCAGTACTTC. The entire variable domain, with the rest obtained from reference TRBV15 and TRBJ2-7, is as follows: DAMVIQNPRYQVTQFGKPVTLSCSQTLNHNVMYWYQQKSSQAPKLLFHYYDKDFNNEADTPDNFQSRRPNTSFCFLDIRSPGLGDTAMYLCATSRDPPVQARSSSEQYFGPGTRLTVT.

The CDR3 region is CASSFVQSGELFF. The CDR3 DNA follows: TGTGCCAGCAGCTTCGTACAGTCCGGGGAGCTGTTTTTT. V usage is TRBV7-8 and J usage is TRBJ2-2; D is unresolved. The V gene lost 3 bases and the J gene lost 6 bases, with 8 bases spanning the gap. The CDR3 runs to 13 residues. Germline CDR1 SGHVS, CDR2 FQNEAQ.

V is TRBV19 and J is TRBJ2-5; perhaps TRBD1 as D (5 bases). Trimming pared 5 bases from V and 5 bases from J, leaving 21 bases between. The CDR3 loop spans 16 amino acids. Germline CDR1 and CDR2: LNHDA and SQIVND (reference sequence). This chain's CDR3 is CASSFRPSAPGETQYF. The CDR3 nucleotides read TGTGCCAGTAGTTTCCGCCCGTCTGCCCCAGGGGAGACCCAGTACTTC.

V gene TRBV7-3 combines with J gene TRBJ2-3; 10 nucleotides line up with TRBD2. V shed 5 bases, J shed 5 bases, and the junction held 10 bases outside the gene matches. The CDR3 consists of 16 residues. In germline, CDR1 is SGHTA, CDR2 FQGTGA. CDR3 amino acids: CASSAQREGVGDTQYF. Here the CDR3 DNA reads TGTGCCAGCAGCGCCCAGCGGGAGGGAGTGGGAGATACGCAGTATTTT.

The chain is built from TRBV14 and TRBJ2-7, with TRBD1 identical over 7 bases. With V trimmed by 1 base and J by 5 bases, 8 bases remained unmatched. Germline V CDR1 and CDR2: SGHDN, FVKESK. There are 15 residues in the CDR3. The CDR3 DNA is TGTGCCAGCAGCCAAGGGAAGGGGGCAGGGAACGAGCAGTACTTC. It specifies CASSQGKGAGNEQYF. Filled out from reference TRBV14 and TRBJ2-7, the complete variable domain reads EAGVTQFPSHSVIEKGQTVTLRCDPISGHDNLYWYRRVMGKEIKFLLHFVKESKQDESGMPNNRFLAERTGGTYSTLKVQPAELEDSGVYFCASSQGKGAGNEQYFGPGTRLTVT.

The V gene is TRBV30, the J gene TRBJ2-7; D remains unclear. CDR1 and CDR2 (germline): GTSNPN, SVGIG (reference sequence). CDR3 length: 11 residues. The germline V and J ends were trimmed by 2 bases and 6 bases, with 8 bases remaining between them. The CDR3 loop reads CAWSTYSEQYF. The CDR3 DNA sequence: TGTGCCTGGAGTACCTATAGCGAGCAGTACTTC. Drawing the rest from reference TRBV30 and TRBJ2-7, the complete variable domain is SQTIHQWPATLVQPVGSPLSLECTVEGTSNPNLYWYRQAAGRGLQLLFYSVGIGQISSEVPQNLSASRPQDRQFILSSKKLLLSDSGFYLCAWSTYSEQYFGPGTRLTVT.

The chain has TRBV3-1 (or the pseudogene TRBV3-2) and TRBJ2-1, with TRBD2 matching 11 bases. The trim removed 4 bases at V and 5 bases at J, leaving 7 bases unmatched. Germline CDR1 reads LGHDT; CDR2 reads YNNKEL (reference sequence). CDR3 length: 16 amino acids. CDR3 nucleotide sequence: TGTGCCAGCAGCCCCGGACTAGCGGGCTCTAACAATGAGCAGTTCTTC. Its protein product is CASSPGLAGSNNEQFF.

V and J are TRBV5-1 and TRBJ2-1, with D possibly being TRBD2 (6 bases). CDR1 and CDR2 from the germline V gene are SGHRS and YFSETQ. V was pared by 2 bases and J by 6 bases, with 15 bases between. The CDR3 extends over 15 amino acids. CDR3 sequence: CASSFGASVPNEQFF. In DNA, the CDR3 is TGCGCCAGCAGCTTCGGGGCTAGCGTTCCCAATGAGCAGTTCTTC.

This sequence joins TRBV7-8 and TRBJ1-1, with 7 bases identical to TRBD1. This CDR3 has 14 amino acids. J was trimmed by 0 bases and V by 6 bases; bases with no gene match: 4. Germline V gene lookup returns CDR1 SGHVS and CDR2 FQNEAQ. CDR3 amino acids: CASSPTGMNTEAFF. Written as DNA, the CDR3 is TGTGCCAGCAGTCCGACAGGGATGAACACTGAAGCTTTCTTT.

This chain joins TRBV3-1 (or the pseudogene TRBV3-2) and TRBJ1-2; the match to TRBD1 covers 7 bases. J lost 8 bases, V lost 4 bases, and 10 bases had no gene match. The germline CDR1 and CDR2 sequences are LGHDT and YNNKEL (reference sequence). The CDR3 length is 14 residues. CDR3 protein: CASSRSGGGGGYTF. Here the CDR3 DNA reads TGTGCCAGCAGCCGCTCAGGGGGTGGCGGGGGCTACACCTTC.

The CDR3 region has the DNA TGTGCCAGCAGTTCCTACGGGGTCAACTACGAGCAGTACTTC. Translated: CASSSYGVNYEQYF. The chain combines TRBV27 with TRBJ2-7; weak D call: TRBD2 (5 bases). Germline V gene lookup returns CDR1 MNHEY and CDR2 SMNVEV (reference sequence). Trimming removed 4 bases from V and 3 bases from J, with 13 bases in between. CDR3 size: 14 residues.